This paragraph reports one TCR beta chain. The antigen is unknown. Germline is not matched at one junction end, which may reflect a read error. The sample belongs to a study of tumor-infiltrating lymphocytes in primary liver carcinoma. Findings of the study overall: Only about 7-24% of top clones showed up in all five tumor regions.

Reverse transcription of roughly 0.45 ug total RNA with a constant-region primer produced TCR beta cDNA. Three nested multiplex PCR rounds of slightly modified ARM-PCR generated TCR beta libraries. Use of TRBV1-TRBV30 forward primers with a C-beta reverse primer characterized the first two PCR rounds, which lasted approximately 11 cycles each. One entry per CDR3 protein results from TCRdb running MiXCR on the multiplex PCR reads. This table holds almost 55,000 distinct CDR3 sequences, over 65% found once. From germline, CDR1 is SGHVS and CDR2 FQNEAQ. The CDR3 has 14 amino acids. RNA and DNA were co-extracted from approximately 20-30 mg of unsorted bulk tissue. Collection of samples drew on five separate regions of each tumor. All tumor samples contained more than 80% viable tumor cells.

The chain recombines TRBV7-8 with TRBJ1-4; 7 bases line up with TRBD1. The TCR comes from a man aged 40-55 years with primary liver carcinoma and hepatitis B virus infection. The sequenced material came from liver tumor tissue from sampling region 2. Subset reported: tumor region T2, inferior pole. The CDR3 DNA is TGTGTCAGCAGTCAGGGGGGGACTAATGAAAAACTGTTTTTT. Translated: CVSSQGGTNEKLFF. The complete variable domain, with remaining parts taken from reference TRBV7-8 and TRBJ1-4, reads GAGVSQSPRYKVAKRGQDVALRCDPISGHVSLFWYQQALGQGPEFLTYFQNEAQLDKSGLPSDRFFAERPEGSVSTLKIQRTQQEDSAVYLCVSSQGGTNEKLFFGSGTQLSVL.